This entry lists 8 T cell receptor beta chains sequenced from one sample in a study of monozygotic twins with inflammatory bowel disease. With the 5' RACE reads reprocessed, TCRdb shows one record per CDR3 protein and no DNA. The table lists some 190,000 distinct CDR3 sequences, with roughly 7.5% in the top ten. The sample taken for sequencing was blood. The receptor set was obtained from a human donor with ulcerative colitis or Crohn's disease, or a healthy co-twin of an affected twin (not recorded which).

The chain recombines TRBV9 with TRBJ2-1; the TCRdb D gene call, TRBD2, has no DNA to confirm it. The germline CDR1 and CDR2 sequences are SGDLS and YYNGEE. There are 17 residues in the CDR3. CDR3: CASSVGVAGGGSNEQFF.

The chain couples TRBV5-1 to TRBJ2-7; TCRdb's D call of TRBD1 is untestable without DNA. Germline V gives CDR1 SGHRS, CDR2 YFSETQ. CDR3 length equals 16 residues. The CDR3 reads CASSSKGTGGGYEQYF.

CDR3 protein: CASSSGLLTDTQYF. The gene calls are TRBV7-2 and TRBJ2-3; TCRdb indicates TRBD2, and absent DNA this call remains unverified. CDR3 size: 14 residues. Germline CDR1 SGHTA, CDR2 FQGNSA.

The chain carries TRBV5-1 and TRBJ1-6. Germline-derived CDR1 and CDR2 are SGHRS and YFSETQ. The CDR3 is 14 amino acids. CDR3: CASSSEGSSSPLHF.

This chain links TRBV5-6 with TRBJ2-2; with no DNA, the TCRdb D assignment of TRBD2 cannot be verified. The CDR3 runs to 17 residues. Per germline, CDR1 SGHDT and CDR2 YYEEEE. This chain's CDR3 is CASSFSPDRVNTGELFF.

This chain uses TRBV5-1 with TRBJ2-2. This CDR3 contains 15 residues. Germline V gene data show CDR1 as SGHRS and CDR2 as YFSETQ. CDR3: CASSLGWANTGELFF.

The V call is TRBV20-1, the J call TRBJ1-5. The V gene's germline CDR1 is DFQATT and CDR2 SNEGSKA (reference sequence). This CDR3 comprises 15 residues. The CDR3 here is CSATETQAGNQPQHF.

The chain has TRBV7-3 and TRBJ2-3; TCRdb outputs TRBD2, but without DNA this stays unchecked. Germline V gene data show CDR1 as SGHTA and CDR2 as FQGTGA. The CDR3 totals 15 residues. The CDR3 here is CASSREDSGADTQYF.